This passage covers 14 T cell receptor beta chains from one sample sequenced in a study of blood T cells in healthy people across ages. A J-beta primer mix and a sample-barcoded 5' primer were used in a second PCR of roughly 6 to 11 cycles. TCRdb reprocessed the 5' RACE reads with MiXCR, giving one entry per CDR3 protein. Of roughly 900,000 distinct CDR3 sequences in the sample, about 44% were seen once. The source material was blood. These receptors were collected from a man aged 30 to 45 in good health.

The chain carries TRBV7-9 and TRBJ2-5, with D possibly TRBD2 on 6 matching bases. Germline CDR1 SEHNR, CDR2 FQNEAQ (reference sequence). The CDR3 length is 14 residues. Trimming shortened V by 4 bases and J by 5 bases, and 14 bases separated the two germline ends. CDR3 nucleotide sequence: TGTGCCAGCAGCTCCGCGGGATCGGGGGAGACCCAGTACTTC. Protein: CASSSAGSGETQYF.

This clonotype was counted only a few times. The chain couples TRBV5-6 to TRBJ1-1; 7 nucleotides agree with TRBD1. Germline-derived CDR1 and CDR2 are SGHDT and YYEEEE. The CDR3 totals 15 residues. After removal of 0 bases from V and 3 bases from J, the junction contained 5 bases not matched to a gene. The CDR3 nucleotides are TGTGCCAGCAGCTTGGGACAGGGAAGGTACACTGAAGCTTTCTTT. Protein sequence: CASSLGQGRYTEAFF.

Worth noting for this clonotype: Compared with germline, one end of the junction differs, possibly owing to a read error. CDR3 sequence reads: CAASRDRTDNSPLHF. The CDR3 DNA sequence: TGTGCCGCCAGCAGAGATAGAACAGATAATTCACCCCTCCACTTT. The chain links TRBV15 to TRBJ1-6; unclear D gene. The CDR3 length is 15 residues. Per the germline V gene, CDR1 is LNHNV and CDR2 is YYDKDF (reference sequence).

The chain is built from TRBV7-2 and TRBJ2-3; the match to TRBD2 covers 12 bases. Germline V lookup: CDR1 SGHTA, CDR2 FQGNSA. V was clipped by 4 bases and J by 5 bases; unmatched bases: 7. This CDR3 spans 16 amino acids. CDR3 coding DNA: TGTGCCAGCAGCTCTCTAGCGGGGGGGCCTGGAGATACGCAGTATTTT. This encodes CASSSLAGGPGDTQYF.

The chain couples TRBV20-1 to TRBJ1-4; 7 positions agree with TRBD1. Germline V gene data show CDR1 as DFQATT and CDR2 as SNEGSKA (reference sequence). This CDR3 region has 13 residues. Trimming took 2 bases from V and 8 from J; bases not matched to a gene: 5. The CDR3 here is CSARPGTAEKLFF. The CDR3 coding sequence is TGCAGTGCTAGACCCGGGACAGCGGAAAAACTGTTTTTT.

This clonotype showed up just a few times. The chain has TRBV19 and TRBJ2-3; 8 nucleotides agree with TRBD1. Germline trimming cut 7 bases from V and 4 bases from J; bases unmatched to any gene: 7. Germline V gives CDR1 LNHDA, CDR2 SQIVND (reference sequence). The CDR3 loop spans 14 amino acids. The CDR3 here is CASKDWTGSDTQYF. The CDR3 DNA reads TGTGCCAGTAAGGATTGGACAGGGTCAGATACGCAGTATTTT.

This clonotype was found once. The chain combines TRBV18 with TRBJ2-7, with TRBD1 identical over 8 bases. Per germline, CDR1 KGHSH and CDR2 LQKENI. This CDR3 is built from 11 residues. The V segment lost 9 bases and the J segment 5 bases; nucleotides outside the gene matches: 3. CDR3 region: CARPGGDEQYF. CDR3 nucleotides: TGTGCCAGACCAGGGGGCGACGAGCAGTACTTC.

The chain links TRBV18 to TRBJ1-1; D not resolved. This CDR3 has 14 amino acids. In germline, CDR1 is KGHSH, CDR2 LQKENI. V shed 5 bases and J shed 5 bases, with 15 bases lying between them. The CDR3 nucleotides are TGTGCCAGCTCAGTTGCCCGGGGTAGGACTGAAGCTTTCTTT. This translates into CASSVARGRTEAFF. Using reference TRBV18 and TRBJ1-1 for the parts outside the CDR3, the full variable domain is NAGVMQNPRHLVRRRGQEARLRCSPMKGHSHVYWYRQLPEEGLKFMVYLQKENIIDESGMPKERFSAEFPKEGPSILRIQQVVRGDSAAYFCASSVARGRTEAFFGQGTRLTVV.

The chain couples TRBV4-1 to TRBJ2-5; 10 bases align to TRBD2. J was trimmed by 11 bases and V by 1 base; bases with no gene match: 19. The CDR3 length is 18 residues. Germline lookup yields CDR1 MGHRA and CDR2 YSYEKL. The CDR3, as DNA: TGCGCCAGCAGCCAAGGAACTAGCGGGGCCACCTTCGTCAATGAGCAGTACTTC. Its protein is CASSQGTSGATFVNEQYF.

The chain uses TRBV2 and TRBJ2-5; tentatively, D is TRBD1 (6 bases). With 3 bases removed from V and 11 bases from J, the gap between germline ends came to 22 bases. The germline V gene has CDR1 SNHLY and CDR2 FYNNEI. The CDR3 is 15 amino acids. The CDR3, as DNA: TGTGCCAGCAGTGATCATTGGGACACGAACAATGAGCAGTACTTC. Its translation: CASSDHWDTNNEQYF.

The sample holds a few counts of this clonotype. The chain employs TRBV18 and TRBJ2-5; 9 bases agree with TRBD1. This CDR3 contains 14 residues. CDR1 and CDR2 (germline): KGHSH, LQKENI. The V segment lost 3 bases and the J segment 3 bases; nucleotides outside the gene matches: 2. The CDR3 is CASSPRQGEETQYF. The CDR3 bases are TGTGCCAGCTCACCCAGACAGGGGGAAGAGACCCAGTACTTC.

The count of this clonotype is one. The CDR3 ends on some other residue instead of the conserved phenylalanine or tryptophan, so this is likely a read error. V gene TRBV5-1 combines with J gene TRBJ2-7; 7 bases map to TRBD1. V shed 4 bases, J shed 0 bases, and the junction held 10 bases outside the gene matches. This CDR3 comprises 16 residues. Germline V CDR1 and CDR2: SGHRS, YFSETQ. The CDR3 nucleotides are TGCGCCAGCAGCCTCGACAGGGCAATATTCTCCTACGAGCAGTACTTA. Translation: CASSLDRAIFSYEQYL.

V usage is TRBV15 and J usage is TRBJ1-5; D gene uncertain. Trimming stripped 3 bases from V and 2 bases from J, with 5 bases between. This CDR3 is built from 13 residues. Germline V gives CDR1 LNHNV, CDR2 YYDKDF (reference sequence). This CDR3 reads CATSSPGNQPQHF. The CDR3 DNA follows: TGTGCCACCAGCAGCCCTGGCAATCAGCCCCAGCATTTT.

V is TRBV30 and J is TRBJ2-7; D is unresolved. Trimming cost V 2 bases and J 2 bases, with 10 bases left between them. This CDR3 contains 13 residues. CDR1 and CDR2 from the germline V gene are GTSNPN and SVGIG (reference sequence). CDR3 nucleotide sequence: TGTGCCTGGAGTAGTGACGGAGCCTACGAGCAGTACTTC. Amino acid sequence: CAWSSDGAYEQYF.